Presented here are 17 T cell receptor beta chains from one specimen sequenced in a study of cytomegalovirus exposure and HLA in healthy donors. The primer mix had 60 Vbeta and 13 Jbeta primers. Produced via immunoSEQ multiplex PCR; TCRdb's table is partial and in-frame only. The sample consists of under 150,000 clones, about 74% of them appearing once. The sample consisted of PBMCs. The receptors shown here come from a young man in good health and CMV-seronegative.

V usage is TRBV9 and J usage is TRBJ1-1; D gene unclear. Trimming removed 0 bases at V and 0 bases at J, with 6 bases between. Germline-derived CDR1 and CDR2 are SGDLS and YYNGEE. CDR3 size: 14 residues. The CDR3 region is CASSVVPMNTEAFF. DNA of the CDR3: TGTGCCAGCAGCGTAGTTCCTATGAACACTGAAGCTTTCTTT. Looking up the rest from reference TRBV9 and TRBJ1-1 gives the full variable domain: DSGVTQTPKHLITATGQRVTLRCSPRSGDLSVYWYQQSLDQGLQFLIQYYNGEERAKGNILERFSAQQFPDLHSELNLSSLELGDSALYFCASSVVPMNTEAFFGQGTRLTVV.

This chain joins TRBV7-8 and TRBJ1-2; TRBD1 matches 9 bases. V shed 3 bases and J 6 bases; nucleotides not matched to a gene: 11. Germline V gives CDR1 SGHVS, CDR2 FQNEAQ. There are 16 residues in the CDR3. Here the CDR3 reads CASSLKLQGALDGYTF. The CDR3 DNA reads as TGTGCCAGCAGCTTGAAGCTACAGGGGGCTCTGGATGGCTACACCTTC.

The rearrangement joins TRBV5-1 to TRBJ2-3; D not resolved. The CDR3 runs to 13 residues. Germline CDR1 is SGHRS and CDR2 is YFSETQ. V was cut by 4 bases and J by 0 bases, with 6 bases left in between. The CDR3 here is CASSLPSTDTQYF. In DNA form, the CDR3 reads TGCGCCAGCAGCCTCCCTAGCACAGATACGCAGTATTTT.

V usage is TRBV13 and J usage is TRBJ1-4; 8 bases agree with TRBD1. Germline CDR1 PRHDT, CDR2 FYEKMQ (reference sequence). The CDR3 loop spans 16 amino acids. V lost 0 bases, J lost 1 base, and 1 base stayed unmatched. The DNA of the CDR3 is TGTGCCAGCAGCTTAGGGGACAGGGTAACTAATGAAAAACTGTTTTTT. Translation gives CASSLGDRVTNEKLFF.

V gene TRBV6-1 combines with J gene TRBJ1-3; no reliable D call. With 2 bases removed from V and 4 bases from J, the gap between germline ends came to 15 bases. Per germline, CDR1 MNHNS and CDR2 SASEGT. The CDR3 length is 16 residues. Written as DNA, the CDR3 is TGTGCCAGCAGTGAACAGGCCGAGTTAAGAGGAAACACCATATATTTT. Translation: CASSEQAELRGNTIYF.

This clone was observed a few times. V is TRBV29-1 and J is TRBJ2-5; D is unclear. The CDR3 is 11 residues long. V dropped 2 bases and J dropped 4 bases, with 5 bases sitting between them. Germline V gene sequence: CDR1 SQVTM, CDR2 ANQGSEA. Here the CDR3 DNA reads TGCAGCGTTGAACGGAGAGAGACCCAGTACTTC. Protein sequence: CSVERRETQYF.

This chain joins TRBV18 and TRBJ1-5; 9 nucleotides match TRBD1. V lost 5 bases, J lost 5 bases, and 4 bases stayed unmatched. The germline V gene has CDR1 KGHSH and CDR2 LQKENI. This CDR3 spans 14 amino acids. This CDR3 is CASSTQGADQPQHF. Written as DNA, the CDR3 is TGTGCCAGCTCAACACAGGGGGCGGATCAGCCCCAGCATTTT.

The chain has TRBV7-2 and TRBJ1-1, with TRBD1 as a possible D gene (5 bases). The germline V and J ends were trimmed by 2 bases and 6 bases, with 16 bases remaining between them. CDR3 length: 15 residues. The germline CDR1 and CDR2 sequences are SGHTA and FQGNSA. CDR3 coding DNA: TGTGCCAGCAGCTTACGTCAGGGTTGGATGGCTGAAGCTTTCTTT. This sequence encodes CASSLRQGWMAEAFF. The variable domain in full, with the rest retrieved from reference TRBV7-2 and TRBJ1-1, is GAGVSQSPSNKVTEKGKDVELRCDPISGHTALYWYRQSLGQGLEFLIYFQGNSAPDKSGLPSDRFSAERTGGSVSTLTIQRTQQEDSAVYLCASSLRQGWMAEAFFGQGTRLTVV.

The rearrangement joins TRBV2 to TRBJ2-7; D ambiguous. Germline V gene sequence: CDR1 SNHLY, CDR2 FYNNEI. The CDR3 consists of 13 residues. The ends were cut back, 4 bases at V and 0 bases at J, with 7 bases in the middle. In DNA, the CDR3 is TGTGCCAGCAGTGGAGAGCTCTCCTACGAGCAGTACTTC. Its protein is CASSGELSYEQYF.

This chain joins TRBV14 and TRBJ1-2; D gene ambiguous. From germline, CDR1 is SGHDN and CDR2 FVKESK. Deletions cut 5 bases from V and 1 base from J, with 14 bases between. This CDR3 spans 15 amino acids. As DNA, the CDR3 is TGTGCCAGCAGCGAGCGGGCGGCGTTTAACTATGGCTACACCTTC. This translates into CASSERAAFNYGYTF. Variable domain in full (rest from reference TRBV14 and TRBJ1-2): EAGVTQFPSHSVIEKGQTVTLRCDPISGHDNLYWYRRVMGKEIKFLLHFVKESKQDESGMPNNRFLAERTGGTYSTLKVQPAELEDSGVYFCASSERAAFNYGYTFGSGTRLTVV.

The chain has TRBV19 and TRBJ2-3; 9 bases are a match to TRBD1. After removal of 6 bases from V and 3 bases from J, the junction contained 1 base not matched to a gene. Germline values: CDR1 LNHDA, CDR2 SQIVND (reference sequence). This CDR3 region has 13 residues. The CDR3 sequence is CASSDRGTDTQYF. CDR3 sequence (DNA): TGTGCCAGTAGCGACAGGGGGACAGATACGCAGTATTTT.

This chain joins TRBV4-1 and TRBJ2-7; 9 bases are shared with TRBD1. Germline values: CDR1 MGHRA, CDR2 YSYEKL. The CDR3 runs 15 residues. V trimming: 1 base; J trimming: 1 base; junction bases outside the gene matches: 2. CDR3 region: CASSQVGQGSYEQYF. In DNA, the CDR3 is TGCGCCAGCAGCCAAGTCGGACAGGGGTCCTACGAGCAGTACTTC.

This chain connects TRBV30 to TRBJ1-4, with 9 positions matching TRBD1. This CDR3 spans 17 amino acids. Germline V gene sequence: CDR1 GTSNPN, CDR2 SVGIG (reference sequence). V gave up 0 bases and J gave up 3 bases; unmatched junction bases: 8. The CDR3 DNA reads TGTGCCTGGAGTGTAGAAGACAGGGGGAAGGCTAATGAAAAACTGTTTTTT. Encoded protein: CAWSVEDRGKANEKLFF.

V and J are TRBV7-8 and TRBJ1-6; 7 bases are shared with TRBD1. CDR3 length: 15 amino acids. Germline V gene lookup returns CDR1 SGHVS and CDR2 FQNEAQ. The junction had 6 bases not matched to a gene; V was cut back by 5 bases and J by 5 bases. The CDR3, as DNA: TGTGCCAGCAGCACCTGGGACAGAAATAATTCACCCCTCCACTTT. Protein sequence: CASSTWDRNNSPLHF.

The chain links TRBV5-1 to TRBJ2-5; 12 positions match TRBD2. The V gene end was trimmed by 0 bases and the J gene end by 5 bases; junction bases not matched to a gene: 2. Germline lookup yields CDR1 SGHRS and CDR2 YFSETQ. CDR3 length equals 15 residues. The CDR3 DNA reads TGCGCCAGCAGCTTGGGGACTAGCGGGACCGAGACCCAGTACTTC. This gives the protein CASSLGTSGTETQYF.

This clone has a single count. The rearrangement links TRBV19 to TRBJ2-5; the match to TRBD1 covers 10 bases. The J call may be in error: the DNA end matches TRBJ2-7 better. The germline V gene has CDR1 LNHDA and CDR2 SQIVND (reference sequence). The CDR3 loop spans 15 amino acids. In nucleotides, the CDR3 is TGTGCCAGTAGTATTGGCGGGACAGGGGCCCACGAGCAGTACTTC. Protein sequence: CASSIGGTGAHEQYF.

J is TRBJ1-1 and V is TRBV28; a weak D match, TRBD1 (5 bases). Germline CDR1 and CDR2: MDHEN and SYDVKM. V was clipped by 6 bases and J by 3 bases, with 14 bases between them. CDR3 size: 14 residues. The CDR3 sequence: CASSQTVSYTEAFF. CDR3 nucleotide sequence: TGTGCCAGCAGCCAGACAGTGTCTTACACTGAAGCTTTCTTT.